Shown below are 18 T cell receptor beta chains from a single sample sequenced in a study of T cell changes during pregnancy in multiple sclerosis (dated by TCRdb to about 2019). Libraries were prepared through the immunoSEQ multiplex PCR assay. The clones in this table, taken by TCRdb from immuneACCESS, are in-frame only. Not every clone is retained; where verified, under half of the shortfall comes from an unresolved V gene, and the cause of the rest is unknown. This sample has tens of thousands of clones in its table, and approximately 94% of those were observed once. Under 3% of the sample goes to the ten largest clones. The starting material was CD8+ T cells from peripheral blood mononuclear cells, obtained after pregnancy. These receptors were obtained from a female donor with multiple sclerosis, enrolled in a pregnancy study.

This chain joins TRBV28 and TRBJ1-2; D not certain. Germline V CDR1 and CDR2: MDHEN, SYDVKM. This CDR3 has 12 amino acids. V shed 3 bases and J shed 8 bases, with 10 bases lying between them. This CDR3 reads CASSLRLGGYTF. CDR3 coding DNA: TGTGCCAGCAGTTTGCGGTTAGGAGGCTACACCTTC.

The V gene is TRBV6-1, the J gene TRBJ1-2; D is unresolved. Germline values: CDR1 MNHNS, CDR2 SASEGT. The CDR3 is made up of 14 amino acids. Trimming left V 3 bases short and J 4 bases short, with 12 bases between. CDR3 coding DNA: TGTGCCAGCAGTGATCCATGGCAGGTCTATGGCTACACCTTC. This sequence encodes CASSDPWQVYGYTF.

The chain couples TRBV28 to TRBJ1-5, with D possibly being TRBD1 (5 bases). V gave up 2 bases and J gave up 2 bases, with 10 bases separating them. CDR1 and CDR2 (germline): MDHEN, SYDVKM. The CDR3 covers 15 residues. This CDR3 reads CASSLNRQGNQPQHF. For the CDR3, the DNA is TGTGCCAGCAGTTTAAACAGGCAGGGCAATCAGCCCCAGCATTTT.

The V gene is TRBV27, the J gene TRBJ2-5; 8 bases agree with TRBD2. This CDR3 is 14 amino acids long. V was pared by 7 bases and J by 5 bases, with 9 bases of the junction left unmatched. Per germline, CDR1 MNHEY and CDR2 SMNVEV (reference sequence). The CDR3 spells CASTPRGGRETQYF. Written as DNA, the CDR3 is TGTGCCAGCACCCCTCGGGGGGGACGGGAGACCCAGTACTTC.

The chain employs TRBV4-1 and TRBJ2-7, with 9 nucleotides matching TRBD1. There are 15 residues in the CDR3. Losses at the gene ends were 3 bases for V and 3 bases for J; bases not matched to a gene: 6. From germline, CDR1 is MGHRA and CDR2 YSYEKL. The CDR3 nucleotides are TGCGCCAGCAGCCAGGACAGGGGTGGGTACTACGAGCAGTACTTC. Its translation is CASSQDRGGYYEQYF.

V is TRBV19 and J is TRBJ1-2, with D unresolved. This CDR3 contains 13 residues. Germline V gene sequence: CDR1 LNHDA, CDR2 SQIVND (reference sequence). V lost 2 bases, J lost 10 bases, and 14 bases lay in between. The CDR3 loop is CASSITLAADYTF. As DNA, the CDR3 is TGTGCCAGTAGTATAACCCTCGCTGCGGACTACACCTTC.

This chain connects TRBV27 to TRBJ2-7, with D perhaps matching TRBD2 (6 bases). The V and J ends lost 5 bases and 0 bases respectively, with 11 bases between them. The CDR3 length is 14 residues. Per germline, CDR1 MNHEY and CDR2 SMNVEV (reference sequence). The chain's CDR3 is CASSSGLSSYEQYF. As DNA, the CDR3 is TGTGCCAGCAGTAGCGGGCTTAGCTCCTACGAGCAGTACTTC.

In regard to this clone: Other DNA sequences in this specimen translate into the identical CDR3. The gene calls are TRBV27 and TRBJ2-7, with 8 bases identical to TRBD1. This CDR3 is built from 14 residues. Germline V gene lookup returns CDR1 MNHEY and CDR2 SMNVEV (reference sequence). The J segment lost 2 bases and the V segment lost 3 bases, leaving 3 bases of the junction unmatched. CDR3 DNA sequence: TGTGCCAGCAGTTTGGGGACAGGACCCTACGAGCAGTACTTC. Translated, it gives CASSLGTGPYEQYF.

The rearrangement links TRBV30 to TRBJ1-1; D unresolved. Deletions cut 2 bases from V and 3 bases from J, with 13 bases between. The CDR3 is 14 amino acids. Per the germline V gene, CDR1 is GTSNPN and CDR2 is SVGIG (reference sequence). The CDR3 is CAWSRIGGYTEAFF. CDR3 bases: TGTGCCTGGAGTAGGATTGGAGGGTACACTGAAGCTTTCTTT.

The chain joins TRBV7-9 to TRBJ2-3, with 7 positions matching TRBD2. After removal of 7 bases from V and 6 bases from J, the junction contained 16 bases not matched to a gene. CDR1 and CDR2 from the germline V gene are SEHNR and FQNEAQ (reference sequence). The CDR3 totals 16 residues. CDR3 bases: TGTGCCAGCACCCTGGGGAGGGCGGGAGTTTCGGATACGCAGTATTTT. Its translation is CASTLGRAGVSDTQYF.

This clone was seen a handful of times. The chain carries TRBV4-1 and TRBJ2-7; 8 bases align to TRBD1. From germline, CDR1 is MGHRA and CDR2 YSYEKL. This CDR3 has 14 residues. Unmatched junction bases numbered 2, after V lost 3 bases and J lost 1 base. The CDR3 spells CASSHDRGSYEQYF. In DNA form, the CDR3 reads TGCGCCAGCAGCCACGACAGGGGATCCTACGAGCAGTACTTC.

The chain carries TRBV19 and TRBJ2-2, with unresolved D. CDR3 length: 15 amino acids. Trimming pared 3 bases from V and 6 bases from J, leaving 14 bases between. Germline values: CDR1 LNHDA, CDR2 SQIVND (reference sequence). CDR3 nucleotide sequence: TGTGCCAGTAGTATTGGCGAGTTAGCCTCCGGGGAGCTGTTTTTT. Encoded protein: CASSIGELASGELFF.

The chain employs TRBV2 and TRBJ1-2, with a weak D call TRBD1 (6 bases). Germline values: CDR1 SNHLY, CDR2 FYNNEI. Trimming took off 1 base at V and 7 bases at J, with 10 bases between the two ends. The CDR3 totals 13 residues. The CDR3 coding sequence is TGTGCCAGCAGTGAAGGGGCAGGGGCTGGCTACACCTTC. As protein: CASSEGAGAGYTF.

This rearrangement joins TRBV30 to TRBJ2-5; the D is unclear. V lost 3 bases, J lost 5 bases, and 13 bases lay in between. The CDR3 runs to 13 residues. Germline lookup yields CDR1 GTSNPN and CDR2 SVGIG (reference sequence). The CDR3 DNA follows: TGTGCCTGGAGCGGTCGTGCCGGGGAGACCCAGTACTTC. Its protein is CAWSGRAGETQYF.

The chain uses TRBV7-9 and TRBJ2-2, with TRBD1 matching over 8 bases. The CDR3 loop spans 14 amino acids. Germline CDR1 reads SEHNR; CDR2 reads FQNEAQ (reference sequence). V lost 7 bases and J lost 6; bases outside the gene matches: 7. The CDR3 sequence: CASIFGQGPGELFF. CDR3 coding DNA: TGTGCCAGCATTTTCGGACAGGGCCCCGGGGAGCTGTTTTTT.

The chain couples TRBV29-1 to TRBJ1-2; 8 nucleotides line up with TRBD1. With V trimmed by 2 bases and J by 7 bases, 6 bases remained unmatched. CDR3 length: 13 amino acids. Germline lookup yields CDR1 SQVTM and CDR2 ANQGSEA. The CDR3 protein is CSVEWVDRVGYTF. The CDR3 DNA sequence: TGCAGCGTTGAATGGGTGGACAGGGTTGGCTACACCTTC.

The rearrangement joins TRBV19 to TRBJ1-1, with 7 nucleotides matching TRBD1. This CDR3 comprises 14 residues. Germline V gene lookup returns CDR1 LNHDA and CDR2 SQIVND (reference sequence). The V and J ends lost 5 bases and 7 bases, in that order; junction bases with no gene match: 10. CDR3 in amino acids: CASSAWDSYIEAFF. The DNA for the CDR3 is TGTGCCAGTAGTGCGTGGGACAGCTATATTGAAGCTTTCTTT.

The chain employs TRBV5-1 and TRBJ2-3; 13 bases line up with TRBD2. Germline V CDR1 and CDR2: SGHRS, YFSETQ. V lost 4 bases and J lost 5; bases outside the gene matches: 7. The CDR3 has 16 residues. Here the CDR3 DNA reads TGCGCCAGCAGCCAAAGGACTAGCGGGAGCGGAGATACGCAGTATTTT. Its protein product is CASSQRTSGSGDTQYF.